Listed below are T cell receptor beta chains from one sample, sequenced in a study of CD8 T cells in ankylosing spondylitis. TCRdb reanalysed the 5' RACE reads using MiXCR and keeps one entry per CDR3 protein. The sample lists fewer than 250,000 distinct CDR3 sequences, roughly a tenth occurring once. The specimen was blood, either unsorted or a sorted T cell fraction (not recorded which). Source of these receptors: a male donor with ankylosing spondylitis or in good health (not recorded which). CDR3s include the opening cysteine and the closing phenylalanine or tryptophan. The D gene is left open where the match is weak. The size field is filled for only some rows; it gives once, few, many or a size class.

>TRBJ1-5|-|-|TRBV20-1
CSARVEGYGGDQPQHF
TGCAGTGCTAGAGTGGAAGGGTATGGCGGTGATCAGCCCCAGCATTTT
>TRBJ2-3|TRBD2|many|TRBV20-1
CSAGLLAGGTDTQYF
TGCAGTGCTGGCTTACTAGCGGGGGGCACAGATACGCAGTATTTT
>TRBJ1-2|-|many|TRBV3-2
CASSQEARDPWGYGYTF
TGTGCCAGCAGCCAAGAAGCGAGGGACCCTTGGGGCTATGGCTACACCTTC
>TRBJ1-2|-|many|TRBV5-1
CASSLEGGNYGYTF
TGCGCCAGCAGCTTAGAGGGGGGTAACTATGGCTACACCTTC
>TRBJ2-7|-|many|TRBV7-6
CASSSGPIQVEQYF
TGTGCCAGCAGCTCGGGACCTATCCAGGTCGAGCAGTACTTC
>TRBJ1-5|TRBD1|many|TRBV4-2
CASAMGGQGRRNQPQHF
TGTGCCAGCGCTATGGGGGGACAGGGGCGAAGGAATCAGCCCCAGCATTTT
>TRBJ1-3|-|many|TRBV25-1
CASSDVSGNTIYF
TGTGCCAGCAGTGACGTCTCTGGAAACACCATATATTTT
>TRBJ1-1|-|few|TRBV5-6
CASGRIPNTEAFF
TGTGCCAGCGGACGGATCCCGAACACTGAAGCTTTCTTT
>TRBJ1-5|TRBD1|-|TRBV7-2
CASSLGDSLGPQHF
TGTGCCAGCAGCTTAGGGGACAGCCTAGGGCCCCAGCATTTT
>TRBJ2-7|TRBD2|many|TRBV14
CASSISTSGDHEQYF
TGTGCCAGCAGCATCTCGACTAGCGGAGACCACGAGCAGTACTTC
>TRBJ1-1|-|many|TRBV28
CASSLSATGWTEAFF
TGTGCCAGCAGTCTATCCGCGACGGGGTGGACTGAAGCTTTCTTT
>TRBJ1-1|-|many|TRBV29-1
CSVQMLGGGTEAFF
TGCAGCGTTCAGATGTTGGGAGGTGGCACTGAAGCTTTCTTT
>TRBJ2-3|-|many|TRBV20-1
CSGTGRDTQYF
TGCAGTGGAACAGGTCGAGATACGCAGTATTTT
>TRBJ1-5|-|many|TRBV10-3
CAIRSGISNQPQHF
TGTGCCATCAGGTCAGGAATAAGCAATCAGCCCCAGCATTTT
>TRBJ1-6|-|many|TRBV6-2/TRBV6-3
CASQGQTNSPLHF
TGTGCCAGCCAAGGACAGACTAATTCACCCCTCCACTTT
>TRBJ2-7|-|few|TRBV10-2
CASSEWGDAYEQYF
TGCGCCAGCAGTGAGTGGGGGGACGCCTACGAGCAGTACTTC
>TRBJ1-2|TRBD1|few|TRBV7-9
CASSGPARDSNGYTF
TGTGCCAGCAGCGGACCTGCCCGGGACAGTAATGGCTACACCTTC
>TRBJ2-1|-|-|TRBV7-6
CASSLELRPPYNEQFF
TGTGCCAGCAGCTTAGAGCTTCGCCCCCCCTACAATGAGCAGTTCTTC
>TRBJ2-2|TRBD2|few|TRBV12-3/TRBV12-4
CASSFNSGRAITGELFF
TGTGCCAGCAGTTTTAATAGCGGGAGGGCAATAACCGGGGAGCTGTTTTTT